Below are 15 T cell receptor beta chains sequenced from a single sample in a study of blood T cells in healthy people across ages. The authors ran a second PCR of about 6 to 11 cycles using a sample-barcoded 5' primer and a J-beta primer mix. TCRdb called the 5' RACE reads again in MiXCR, with one record for every CDR3 protein. The sample records approximately 800,000 distinct CDR3 sequences, approximately 55% being singletons. Sequencing was carried out using blood. The receptors here all came from a man older than 75 in good health.

This clonotype was picked up one time. The rearrangement joins TRBV19 to TRBJ1-2, with 7 bases matching TRBD1. Germline lookup yields CDR1 LNHDA and CDR2 SQIVND (reference sequence). Germline trimming cut 3 bases from V and 3 bases from J; bases unmatched to any gene: 1. CDR3 length: 13 amino acids. CDR3 protein: CASSIGQDYGYTF. The CDR3 bases are TGTGCCAGTAGTATCGGACAGGACTATGGCTACACCTTC.

This clonotype was seen only a few times. The chain links TRBV29-1 to TRBJ2-7; D could derive from TRBD1 or TRBD2 (5 bases each). The J call is in doubt because the DNA end fits TRBJ2-5 better. Per the germline V gene, CDR1 is SQVTM and CDR2 is ANQGSEA. This CDR3 contains 11 residues. The CDR3 DNA sequence: TGCAGCGTTGATGGGACCGAGACCCAGTACTTC. As protein: CSVDGTETQYF.

The sample holds a few counts of this clonotype. The V and J genes are TRBV29-1 and TRBJ2-3; D may be TRBD1 (5 bases). The V and J ends lost 1 base and 14 bases respectively, with 19 bases between them. Per the germline V gene, CDR1 is SQVTM and CDR2 is ANQGSEA. The CDR3 is 13 residues long. The CDR3 sequence is CSVEGRAHRDAYF. As DNA, the CDR3 is TGCAGCGTTGAAGGCAGGGCACACAGAGACGCGTATTTT.

This clonotype was detected a few times. The chain carries TRBV28 and TRBJ2-3, with no clear D. The CDR3 extends over 14 amino acids. Trimming pared 4 bases from V and 14 bases from J, leaving 22 bases between. Germline-derived CDR1 and CDR2 are MDHEN and SYDVKM. This chain's CDR3 is CASSSRSNHRYAYF. Here the CDR3 DNA reads TGTGCCAGCAGTTCCCGGTCGAATCACAGATACGCGTATTTT.

The chain links TRBV5-1 to TRBJ2-1, with 9 bases that match TRBD1. CDR1 is SGHRS, CDR2 YFSETQ, per germline. CDR3 size: 15 residues. J lost 8 bases, V lost 0 bases, and 6 bases had no gene match. The DNA of the CDR3 is TGCGCCAGCAGCTTGGAGGGGACAGGGATGCATGAGCAGTTCTTC. Its protein is CASSLEGTGMHEQFF.

The V gene is TRBV4-1, the J gene TRBJ2-1, with D maybe TRBD2 (5 bases). CDR3 length equals 14 residues. Trimming cost V 3 bases and J 7 bases, with 13 bases left between them. From germline, CDR1 is MGHRA and CDR2 YSYEKL. The CDR3 nucleotides read TGCGCCAGCAGCCAGCCCCACGGGGAGAATGAGCAGTTCTTC. Translated, it gives CASSQPHGENEQFF.

On this clonotype: One end of the junction fails to match germline, which may point to a read error. The chain is built from TRBV29-1 and TRBJ1-6; D is unresolved. The CDR3 covers 14 residues. Per germline, CDR1 SQVTM and CDR2 ANQGSEA. This CDR3 reads CSVKDGTPSSPLHF. The DNA of the CDR3 is TGCAGCGTTAAAGACGGAACTCCCAGTTCACCCCTCCACTTT.

On this clonotype itself: Possible read error: a much larger clone is one base away. The chain joins TRBV9 to TRBJ1-1, with D unclear. Between the trimmed V and J ends, which lost 3 bases and 6 bases, there was a span of 18 bases. Germline CDR1 reads SGDLS; CDR2 reads YYNGEE. The CDR3 sequence is 15 residues long. The CDR3 DNA reads TGTGCCAGCAGCGGAGATCCCCTCCCGTCGTCTGAAGCTTTCTTT. Amino acids: CASSGDPLPSSEAFF. The full variable domain, in which reference TRBV9 and TRBJ1-1 provide the parts outside the CDR3, is DSGVTQTPKHLITATGQRVTLRCSPRSGDLSVYWYQQSLDQGLQFLIQYYNGEERAKGNILERFSAQQFPDLHSELNLSSLELGDSALYFCASSGDPLPSSEAFFGQGTRLTVV.

This clonotype was seen a few times. The V and J genes are TRBV20-1 and TRBJ2-4; no clear D gene. The CDR3 runs to 14 residues. V was pared by 4 bases and J by 0 bases, with 10 bases between. The germline CDR1 and CDR2 sequences are DFQATT and SNEGSKA (reference sequence). The CDR3 reads CSANPQLAKNIQYF. CDR3 DNA sequence: TGCAGTGCTAACCCACAGTTAGCCAAAAACATTCAGTACTTC.

V and J are TRBV5-1 and TRBJ2-5; D remains ambiguous. This CDR3 has 13 residues. Trimming removed 4 bases from V and 3 bases from J, with 10 bases in between. The germline V gene encodes CDR1 SGHRS and CDR2 YFSETQ. This CDR3 is CASSVDGKETQYF. The CDR3 region has the DNA TGCGCCAGCAGCGTGGACGGAAAAGAGACCCAGTACTTC.

In its sample, this clonotype was seen a few times. The gene calls are TRBV27 and TRBJ2-1; D possibly corresponds to TRBD2 (6 bases). Trimming removed 6 bases at V and 4 bases at J, with 13 bases between. The CDR3 spans 14 residues. CDR1 MNHEY and CDR2 SMNVEV come from the germline V gene (reference sequence). CDR3 bases: TGTGCCAGCAGCCGACGGGCGGGGTACAATGAGCAGTTCTTC. It specifies CASSRRAGYNEQFF.

This clonotype was counted only a few times. As DNA, the CDR3 is TGTGCCAGCAGCCCGACTAGCGGGATGGGGCACAGATACGCGTATTTT. This encodes CASSPTSGMGHRYAYF. V and J are TRBV7-2 and TRBJ2-3; 11 nucleotides align to TRBD2. The CDR3 is 16 amino acids. J gave up 14 bases and V 5 bases, and 18 bases lay outside the gene matches. CDR1 is SGHTA, CDR2 FQGNSA, per germline.

The chain links TRBV24-1 to TRBJ2-1; TRBD1 matches 9 bases. In germline, CDR1 is KGHDR, CDR2 SFDVKD. Trimming took 4 bases from V and 6 from J; bases not matched to a gene: 6. CDR3 length: 15 amino acids. CDR3: CATSDPGQGGNEQFF. CDR3 DNA: TGTGCCACCAGTGACCCGGGACAGGGAGGCAATGAGCAGTTCTTC.

This clonotype was detected a few times. The V call is TRBV20-1, the J call TRBJ2-1; 7 bases agree with TRBD1. The CDR3 is made up of 14 amino acids. Germline trimming cut 5 bases from V and 4 bases from J; bases unmatched to any gene: 8. CDR1 and CDR2 from the germline V gene are DFQATT and SNEGSKA (reference sequence). CDR3: CSARRDSLYNEQFF. CDR3 nucleotides: TGCAGTGCTCGAAGGGACAGCCTTTACAATGAGCAGTTCTTC.

This rearrangement joins TRBV6-4 to TRBJ1-2; D gene unclear. From germline, CDR1 is MRHNA and CDR2 SNTAGT. The CDR3 is 18 amino acids. The V and J ends lost 6 bases and 3 bases respectively, with 26 bases between them. The CDR3 bases are TGTGCCAGCAGAACCTTATACCATCGACATTCCCACCACTATGGCTACACCTTC. Translated: CASRTLYHRHSHHYGYTF.